This T cell receptor beta chain stems from a study of blood T cells in healthy people across ages (dated by TCRdb to 2014 to 2015). Background for the entire study: Template switching captured roughly one uniquely barcoded TCR beta cDNA molecule per two T cells in model experiments. To track age-related changes in TCR beta repertoire diversity, the study relied on deep sequencing normalized with unique cDNA molecular identifiers. Donors were grouped into four age groups: young (average roughly 15 years), middle-aged (39), aged (about 59) and long-lived (around 80). To avoid experimental bias, donors of different ages were spread randomly across the sequencing lanes. The study analyzed two additional independent replicas of 1 million unique cDNA reads from the same blood draw for two donors, one aged 18 to 30 and one aged 80 or older. The full study reports these points: Observed TCR beta diversity per million T cells fell roughly linearly with age, and a significant reduction was already apparent by age around 39. Compared with the aged group, more naive CD4+ T cells, fewer expanded clones and increased TCR diversity were shown by the long-lived group, suggesting age selection. A strong correlation was found between observed TCR beta diversity and the percentage of naive T cells measured by flow cytometry. Estimates of total diversity from one million sequenced T cells were regarded as lower bounds and underestimates. Donor CMV infection status was unknown, potentially confounding age-related changes in expanded clonotypes. Because profiling used bulk unsorted PBMCs, naive and antigen-experienced compartments could not be compared conclusively.

The CDR3 starts with the cysteine, ends with the phenylalanine, and has 15 residues. The read is trimmed to its CDR3 DNA, 45 bases read in frame from base 1. V is cut by 0 bases and J by 2 bases, and the space between the germline ends is 11 bases. Per the germline V gene, MNHEY is the CDR1 and SVGAGI is the CDR2. Donors were a few dozen systemically healthy Caucasian individuals from Russia aged roughly 6 to 100 years. Each donor gave roughly 9 milliliters of peripheral blood, drawn into EDTA-treated Vacutainer tubes. PBMCs were isolated by Ficoll-Paque density-gradient centrifugation, with at least 7 million obtained per sample. Total RNA was extracted from PBMCs with Trizol reagent, with at least 5.5 micrograms obtained per sample. Naive CD45RAhigh/CD27high T cell percentages were measured by flow cytometry on a PBMC aliquot from every donor. Library generation was performed with 5' RACE. Sequencing used an Illumina HiSeq 2500. A second PCR of about 7 to 12 cycles was run with a J-beta primer mix and a sample-barcoded 5' primer. Each TCR beta cDNA molecule received a unique molecular identifier from a template-switch 5' adaptor carrying 12 random nucleotides. Each sample yielded at least 3 million CDR3-containing paired-end reads. First-strand cDNA was synthesized from all RNA with the Mint cDNA synthesis kit, primed by a TRBC-specific oligonucleotide. Following uracil-DNA glycosylase treatment, a first 18-cycle PCR with universal primers M1SS and BC2_uni_R was performed on all cDNA. In the original analysis: Each sample was normalized by randomly selecting 1 million high-quality reads, each carrying a distinct molecular identifier. Instead of being binned into consensus sequences, reads that shared molecular identifiers were thrown out. MiTCR, with a Q25 quality threshold and the strictest error-elimination algorithm, was used for CDR3 identification, clonotype clustering and error correction. A nonparametric unseen species model with Euler transformation was used to estimate lower-bound total TCR beta diversity. The public reads were reanalyzed by TCRdb: fastp trimming at Q25, MiXCR alignment, in-frame beta chains only. Under each unique CDR3 protein, matching rows form one entry showing the most common genes and DNA. These V and J calls originate from TCRdb's pipeline instead of the authors' own analysis. A total of over 1,300,000 distinct CDR3 sequences appear in this sample, 59% of them only once. The ten largest clonotypes hold over 5.5% of the sample.

Worth noting for this clonotype: Its target antigen remains unknown. Base-call qualities are not available, and no considerably larger clone is one nucleotide away.

The sample consisted of blood. This TCR derives from a man between 18 and 29 years old in good health. The V and J genes are TRBV6-5 and TRBJ2-7; the D segment might be TRBD1 or TRBD2, since each matches 5 bases. CDR3 sequence: CASSYSRGRPYEQYF. The DNA sequence follows: TGTGCCAGCAGTTACTCCCGGGGACGTCCCTACGAGCAGTACTTC.